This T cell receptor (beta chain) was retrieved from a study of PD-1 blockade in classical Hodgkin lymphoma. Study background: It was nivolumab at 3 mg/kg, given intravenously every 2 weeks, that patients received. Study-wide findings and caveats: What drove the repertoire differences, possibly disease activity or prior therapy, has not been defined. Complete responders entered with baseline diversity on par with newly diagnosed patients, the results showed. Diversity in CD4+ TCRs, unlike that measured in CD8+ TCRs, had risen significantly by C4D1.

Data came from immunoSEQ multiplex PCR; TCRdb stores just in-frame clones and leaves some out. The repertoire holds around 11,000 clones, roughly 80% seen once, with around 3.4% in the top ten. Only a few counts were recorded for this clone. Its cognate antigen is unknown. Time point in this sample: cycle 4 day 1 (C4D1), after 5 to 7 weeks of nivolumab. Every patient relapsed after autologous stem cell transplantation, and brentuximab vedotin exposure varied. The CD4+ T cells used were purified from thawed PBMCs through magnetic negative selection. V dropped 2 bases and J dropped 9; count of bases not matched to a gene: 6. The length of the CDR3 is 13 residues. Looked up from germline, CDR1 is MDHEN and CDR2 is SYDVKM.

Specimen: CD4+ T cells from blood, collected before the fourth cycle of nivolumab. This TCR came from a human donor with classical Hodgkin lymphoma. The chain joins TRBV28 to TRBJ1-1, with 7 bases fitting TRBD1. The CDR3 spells CASSLEGQRKAFF. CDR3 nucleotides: TGTGCCAGCAGTTTAGAGGGACAGCGGAAAGCTTTCTTT.